This T cell receptor beta chain was profiled in a study of glioma-infiltrating T cells after dendritic cell vaccination. The CDR3 has 13 residues. Germline V CDR1 and CDR2: SGHDT, YYEEEE. The germline V and J ends were trimmed by 4 bases and 0 bases, with 7 bases remaining between them. Some clones are missing from TCRdb's copy, which holds only in-frame ones; the method was immunoSEQ multiplex PCR. The table shows around 89,000 clones, with around 84% occurring only once. This chain uses TRBV5-6 with TRBJ1-2, with D unresolved. The clonotype originates from a human donor with glioblastoma. Sequencing was performed on blood, taken before dendritic cell vaccination. This CDR3 is CASSSGSNYGYTF. CDR3 nucleotide sequence: TGTGCCAGCAGCAGCGGATCTAACTATGGCTACACCTTC.